Included here is one TCR beta chain sequence, with context. Germline V lookup: CDR1 SGDLS, CDR2 YYNGEE. V gave up 0 bases and J gave up 1 base, with 7 bases separating them. The CDR3 covers 15 residues. The method was immunoSEQ multiplex PCR; TCRdb's version includes in-frame clones alone and lacks a portion of them. The table has about 350,000 clones, more than 75% seen once. The sample originates from a study of blood T cell repertoires in COVID-19. This sequence was found in a woman between 18 and 29 years old who had recovered from COVID-19. Source material: peripheral blood. This rearrangement joins TRBV9 to TRBJ2-2; D gene ambiguous. The CDR3 loop is CASSVVSGNTGELFF. The CDR3 DNA follows: TGTGCCAGCAGCGTAGTGTCAGGGAACACCGGGGAGCTGTTTTTT.